This T cell receptor beta chain originates from a study of regulatory T cells in long-lasting Graves disease. Study summary: For a period under 3 months, newly diagnosed Graves' patients had taken antithyroid drugs. General study findings and limits: Public clonotype sharing was higher in persistent than newly diagnosed patients. TCR diversity was lower in persistent than newly diagnosed Graves' disease.

This clonotype was observed at least ten times. As yet, its antigen is unknown. In building TCR beta libraries, iRepertoire HTBI primers were used together with Arm-PCR of CDR3 regions. TCRdb redid the calling of the multiplex PCR reads with MiXCR, one entry per CDR3 protein. The sample consists of more than 400,000 distinct CDR3 sequences, around 16% of them appearing once. The CDR3 totals 14 residues. V gave up 6 bases and J gave up 2 bases, with 14 bases separating them. Germline CDR1 reads MNHEY; CDR2 reads SMNVEV (reference sequence). The time point was: newly diagnosed GD, antithyroid drugs for less than 3 months. PBMC-derived RNA was used for the TCR library. These same data were also listed under a study on T cells in Graves' hyperthyroidism and ophthalmopathy. As that report states: Uncontrolled infections, other autoimmune diseases, pregnancy or lactation led to exclusion of patients.

This chain uses TRBV27 with TRBJ2-7; D is possibly TRBD1 (6 bases). This TCR came from a man aged 40-55 years with Graves disease. The sequences come from peripheral blood mononuclear cells (PBMCs), collected at new diagnosis, from a patient treated with antithyroid drugs. In DNA, the CDR3 is TGTGCCAGCAGCACACTGGGGGACACCTACGAGCAGTACTTC. Protein product: CASSTLGDTYEQYF.